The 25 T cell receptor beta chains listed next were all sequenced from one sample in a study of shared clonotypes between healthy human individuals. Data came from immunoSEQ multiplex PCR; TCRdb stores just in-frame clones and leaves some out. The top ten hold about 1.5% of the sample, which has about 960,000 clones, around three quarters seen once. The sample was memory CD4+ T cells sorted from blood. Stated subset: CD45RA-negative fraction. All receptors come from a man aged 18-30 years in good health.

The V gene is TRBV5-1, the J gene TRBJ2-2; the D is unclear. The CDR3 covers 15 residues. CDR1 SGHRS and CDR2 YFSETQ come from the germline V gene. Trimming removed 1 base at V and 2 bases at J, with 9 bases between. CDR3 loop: CASSLYGSNTGELFF. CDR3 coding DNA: TGCGCCAGCAGCTTGTACGGTAGTAACACCGGGGAGCTGTTTTTT.

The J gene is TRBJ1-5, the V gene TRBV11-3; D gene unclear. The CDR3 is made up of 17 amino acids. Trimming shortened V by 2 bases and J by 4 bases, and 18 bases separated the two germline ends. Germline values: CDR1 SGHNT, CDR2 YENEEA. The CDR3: CASSLSGSSRENQPQHF. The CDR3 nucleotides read TGTGCCAGCAGCTTATCCGGTAGCAGTCGCGAGAATCAGCCCCAGCATTTT.

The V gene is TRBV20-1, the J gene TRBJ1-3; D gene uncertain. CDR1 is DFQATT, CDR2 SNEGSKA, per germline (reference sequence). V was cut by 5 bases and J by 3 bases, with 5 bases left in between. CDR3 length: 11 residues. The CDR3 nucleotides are TGCAGTGCTGACTTTGGAAACACCATATATTTT. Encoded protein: CSADFGNTIYF.

CDR3 loop: CASSPRTRTGELFF. The CDR3 bases are TGTGCCAGCAGCCCGCGGACTAGAACCGGGGAGCTGTTTTTT. The chain employs TRBV14 and TRBJ2-2, with 7 bases identical to TRBD2. This CDR3 is built from 14 residues. Trimming cost V 4 bases and J 5 bases; bases outside gene matches: 4. Germline V gene data show CDR1 as SGHDN and CDR2 as FVKESK.

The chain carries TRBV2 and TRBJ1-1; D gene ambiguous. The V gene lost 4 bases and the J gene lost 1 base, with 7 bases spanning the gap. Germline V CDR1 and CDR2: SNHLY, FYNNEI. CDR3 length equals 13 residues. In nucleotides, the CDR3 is TGTGCCAGCAGTGCGGTGGAGAACACTGAAGCTTTCTTT. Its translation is CASSAVENTEAFF.

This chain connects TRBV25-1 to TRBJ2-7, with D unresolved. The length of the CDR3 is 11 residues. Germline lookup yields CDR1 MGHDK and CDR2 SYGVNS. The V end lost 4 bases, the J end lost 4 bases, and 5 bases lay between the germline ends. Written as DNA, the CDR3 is TGTGCCAGCAGTGGCTTGTACGAGCAGTACTTC. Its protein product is CASSGLYEQYF.

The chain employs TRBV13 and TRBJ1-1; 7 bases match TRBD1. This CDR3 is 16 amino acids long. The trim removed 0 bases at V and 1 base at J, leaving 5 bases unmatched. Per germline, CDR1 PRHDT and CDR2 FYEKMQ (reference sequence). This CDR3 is CASSLGLPGGNTEAFF. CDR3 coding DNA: TGTGCCAGCAGCTTAGGACTCCCAGGGGGGAACACTGAAGCTTTCTTT.

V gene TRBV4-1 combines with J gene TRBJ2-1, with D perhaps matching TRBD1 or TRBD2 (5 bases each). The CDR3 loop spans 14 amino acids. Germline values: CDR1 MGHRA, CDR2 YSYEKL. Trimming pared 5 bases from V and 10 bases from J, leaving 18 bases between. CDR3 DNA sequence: TGCGCCAGCAGCGATCCCCAGGGCCGCGGGGAGCAGTTCTTC. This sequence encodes CASSDPQGRGEQFF.

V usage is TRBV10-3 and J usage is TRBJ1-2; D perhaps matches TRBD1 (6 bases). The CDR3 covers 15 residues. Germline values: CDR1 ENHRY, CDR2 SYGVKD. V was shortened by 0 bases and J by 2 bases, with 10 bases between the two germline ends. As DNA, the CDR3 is TGTGCCATCAGTGAGTCGTCGGGGGCGAACTATGGCTACACCTTC. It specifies CAISESSGANYGYTF.

The CDR3 nucleotides read TGCGCCAGCCGACCCACAGGGAGCTCTGGAAACACCATATATTTT. It codes for CASRPTGSSGNTIYF. The chain uses TRBV5-1 and TRBJ1-3; TRBD1 is a possible D gene (6 bases). CDR1 is SGHRS, CDR2 YFSETQ, per germline. The CDR3 loop spans 15 amino acids. V was cut by 7 bases and J by 0 bases, with 14 bases left in between.

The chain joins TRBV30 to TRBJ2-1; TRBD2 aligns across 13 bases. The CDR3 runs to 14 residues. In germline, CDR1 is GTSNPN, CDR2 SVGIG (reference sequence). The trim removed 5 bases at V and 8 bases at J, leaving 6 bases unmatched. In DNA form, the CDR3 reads TGTGCCTGGGGCGGGACTAGCGGGATCTATGAGCAGTTCTTC. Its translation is CAWGGTSGIYEQFF.

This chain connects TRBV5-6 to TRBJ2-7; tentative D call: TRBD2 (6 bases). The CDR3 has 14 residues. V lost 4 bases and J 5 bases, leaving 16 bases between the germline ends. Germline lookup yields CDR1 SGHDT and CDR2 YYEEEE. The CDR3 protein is CASSPRGRTNEQYF. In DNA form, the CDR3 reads TGTGCCAGCAGCCCCCGAGGAAGGACTAACGAGCAGTACTTC.

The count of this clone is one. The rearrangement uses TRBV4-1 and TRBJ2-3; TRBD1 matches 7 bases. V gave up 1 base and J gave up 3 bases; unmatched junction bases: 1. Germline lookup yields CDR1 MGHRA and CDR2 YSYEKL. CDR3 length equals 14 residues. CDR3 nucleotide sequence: TGCGCCAGCAGCCAAGGGGACAGAACAGATACGCAGTATTTT. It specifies CASSQGDRTDTQYF.

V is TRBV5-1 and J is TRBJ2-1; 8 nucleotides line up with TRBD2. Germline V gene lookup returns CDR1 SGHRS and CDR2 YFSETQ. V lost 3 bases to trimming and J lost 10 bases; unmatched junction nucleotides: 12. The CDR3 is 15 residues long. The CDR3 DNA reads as TGCGCCAGCAGCTGGACGGGACTAGAGGGTAGGGAGCAGTTCTTC. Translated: CASSWTGLEGREQFF.

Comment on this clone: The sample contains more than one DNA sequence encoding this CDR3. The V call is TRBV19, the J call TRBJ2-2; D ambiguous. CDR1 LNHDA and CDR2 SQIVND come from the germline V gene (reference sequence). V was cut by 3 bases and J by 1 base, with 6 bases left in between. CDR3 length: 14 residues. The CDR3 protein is CASSIGRNTGELFF. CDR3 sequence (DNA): TGTGCCAGTAGTATCGGACGGAACACCGGGGAGCTGTTTTTT.

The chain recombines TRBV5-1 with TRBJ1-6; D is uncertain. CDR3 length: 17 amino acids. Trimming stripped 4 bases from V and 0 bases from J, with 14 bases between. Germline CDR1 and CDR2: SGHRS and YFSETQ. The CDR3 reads CASSPTSTDSYNSPLHF. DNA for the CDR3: TGCGCCAGCAGCCCCACCTCGACGGACTCCTATAATTCACCCCTCCACTTT.

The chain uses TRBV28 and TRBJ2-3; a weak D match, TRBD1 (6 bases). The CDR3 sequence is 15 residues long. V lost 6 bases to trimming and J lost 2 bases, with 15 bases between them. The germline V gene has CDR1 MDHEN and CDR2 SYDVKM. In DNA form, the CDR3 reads TGTGCCAGCAGACATAGACAGGATTTCACAGATACGCAGTATTTT. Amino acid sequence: CASRHRQDFTDTQYF.

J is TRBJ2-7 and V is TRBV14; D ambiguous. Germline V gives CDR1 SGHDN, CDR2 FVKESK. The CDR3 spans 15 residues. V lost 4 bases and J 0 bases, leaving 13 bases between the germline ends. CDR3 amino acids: CASSPLGFSSYEQYF. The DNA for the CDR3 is TGTGCCAGCAGCCCCCTGGGCTTCAGCTCCTACGAGCAGTACTTC.

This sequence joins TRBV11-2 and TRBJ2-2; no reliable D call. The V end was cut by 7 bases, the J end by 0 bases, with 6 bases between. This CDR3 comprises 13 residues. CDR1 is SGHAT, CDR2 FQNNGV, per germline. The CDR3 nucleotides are TGTGCCAGCACCTTCACGAACACCGGGGAGCTGTTTTTT. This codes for CASTFTNTGELFF.

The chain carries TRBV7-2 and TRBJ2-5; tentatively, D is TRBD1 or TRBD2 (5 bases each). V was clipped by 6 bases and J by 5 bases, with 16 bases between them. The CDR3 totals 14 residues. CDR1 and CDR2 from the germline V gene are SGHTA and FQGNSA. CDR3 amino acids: CASSPGPGRETQYF. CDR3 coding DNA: TGTGCCAGCAGTCCGGGGCCAGGGCGGGAGACCCAGTACTTC.

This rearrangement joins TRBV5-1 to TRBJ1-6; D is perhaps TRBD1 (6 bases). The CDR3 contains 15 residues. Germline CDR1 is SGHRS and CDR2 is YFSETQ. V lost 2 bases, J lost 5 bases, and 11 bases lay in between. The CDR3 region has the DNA TGCGCCAGCAGCTTTACACAGGGAAATAATTCACCCCTCCACTTT. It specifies CASSFTQGNNSPLHF.

CDR3 sequence: CASSQNRAGGGTEAFF. The CDR3 DNA reads TGTGCCAGCAGCCAAAACAGGGCGGGTGGTGGCACTGAAGCTTTCTTT. The V and J genes are TRBV7-9 and TRBJ1-1, with a weak D call TRBD1 (6 bases). CDR1 and CDR2 (germline): SEHNR, FQNEAQ (reference sequence). The CDR3 loop spans 16 amino acids. V lost 5 bases and J 4 bases, leaving 20 bases between the germline ends.

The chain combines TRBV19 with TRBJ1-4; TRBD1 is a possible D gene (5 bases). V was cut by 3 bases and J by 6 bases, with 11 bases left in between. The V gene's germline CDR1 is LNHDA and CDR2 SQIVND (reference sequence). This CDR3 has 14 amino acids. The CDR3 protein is CASSISWGHEKLFF. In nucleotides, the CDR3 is TGTGCCAGTAGTATCTCCTGGGGCCATGAAAAACTGTTTTTT.

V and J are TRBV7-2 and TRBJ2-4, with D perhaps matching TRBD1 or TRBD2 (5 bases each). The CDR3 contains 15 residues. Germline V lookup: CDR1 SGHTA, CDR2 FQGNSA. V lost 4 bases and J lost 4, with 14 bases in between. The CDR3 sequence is CASSSLGPLKNIQYF. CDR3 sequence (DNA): TGTGCCAGCAGCTCCCTGGGACCGCTAAAAAACATTCAGTACTTC.

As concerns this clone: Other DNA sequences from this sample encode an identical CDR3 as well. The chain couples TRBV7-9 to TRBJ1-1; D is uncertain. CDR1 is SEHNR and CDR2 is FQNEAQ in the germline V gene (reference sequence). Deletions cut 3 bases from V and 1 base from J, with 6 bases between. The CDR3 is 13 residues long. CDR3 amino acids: CASSFGSNTEAFF. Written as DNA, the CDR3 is TGTGCCAGCAGCTTCGGCTCGAACACTGAAGCTTTCTTT.